Reported below is one TCR beta chain. Its target antigen remains unknown. No qualities accompany the bases; no much larger clone lies one base away. Counted from cysteine to phenylalanine, this CDR3 has 15 amino acids. This entry keeps only the CDR3 DNA: 45 bases, framed from base 1. Looking up the germline V gene yields CDR1 MGHRA and CDR2 YSYEKL. The junction carries 14 bases between V and J, which are trimmed by 3 bases and 2 bases respectively. Data came from an Illumina HiSeq 1500. The public sequencing data were trimmed at Q25 with fastp and processed into clonotypes with MiXCR by TCRdb, which kept only in-frame beta chains. Identical CDR3 protein sequences are pooled into one entry, listed with their most common genes and DNA. This sample has approximately 910,000 distinct CDR3 sequences in its table, and approximately 33% of those were observed once. Together, the top ten hold roughly 13% of the sample.

Interpreted using the paper, the treatment or condition label stands for: in vitro stimulation with specific CMV peptide epitopes to enrich CMV-specific T cells. The source of the sample is a study of T cell repertoires in cytomegalovirus infection (dated by TCRdb to about 2019). Regarding the research as a whole: Peptide stimulations targeted recently identified HLA-C-restricted CMV epitopes, whose presentation resists viral immunomodulation, together with well-studied HLA-B-restricted epitopes. Because public TCR beta signatures pointed to carriage of CMV infection together with the matching HLA type, the HLA type of each donor mattered for the analysis. Summary of the overall study and its limitations: In both this cohort and an independent cohort of 350 or so donors, the cumulative frequency of public TCR beta family members distinguished carriers of CMV infection plus the relevant HLA type. The ex vivo response was dominated by HLA-C-restricted CMV-specific TCR beta clonotypes, and the single most frequent clonotype in two of eight donors was supplied by these HLA-C-restricted clonotypes.

This specimen consisted of cultured CD8+ T cells from PBMCs, obtained from culture after CMV antigen stimulation. Recombination joined TRBV4-1 with TRBJ2-7; the D gene is perhaps TRBD2, from 6 matching bases. The sequence came from a human donor in good health (CMV status not recorded). Some clones in this sample may be carry-over from other donors' samples. The CDR3 region has the sequence CASSQRSGGTYEQYF. The nucleotide sequence is given as TGCGCCAGCAGCCAGAGGTCCGGGGGTACCTACGAGCAGTACTTC.